Each of the 27 T cell receptor beta chains below was sequenced from the same sample in a study of blood T cell repertoires in COVID-19. Using immunoSEQ multiplex PCR, the repertoire was profiled, and TCRdb retains in-frame clones only, with some absent. The sample has 150,000 to 200,000 clones, approximately 90% seen once; the top ten hold 2.1%. Source material: peripheral blood. The receptors originated from an older man with active or convalescent COVID-19.

This clone was picked up one time. This chain uses TRBV7-8 with TRBJ1-2, with 7 bases fitting TRBD1. The germline V gene has CDR1 SGHVS and CDR2 FQNEAQ. V trimming: 2 bases; J trimming: 6 bases; junction bases outside the gene matches: 3. This CDR3 is 13 amino acids long. Here the CDR3 DNA reads TGTGCCAGCAGCTTATTCGGACAGGATGGCTACACCTTC. Protein sequence: CASSLFGQDGYTF. The complete variable domain, with remaining parts taken from reference TRBV7-8 and TRBJ1-2, reads GAGVSQSPRYKVAKRGQDVALRCDPISGHVSLFWYQQALGQGPEFLTYFQNEAQLDKSGLPSDRFFAERPEGSVSTLKIQRTQQEDSAVYLCASSLFGQDGYTFGSGTRLTVV.

The chain has TRBV10-2 and TRBJ2-5, with 8 bases matching TRBD2. Germline V gives CDR1 WSHSY, CDR2 SAAADI. The trim removed 7 bases at V and 2 bases at J, leaving 3 bases unmatched. The CDR3 consists of 13 residues. Here the CDR3 DNA reads TGCGCCAGCATGGTAGCGGGGCAAGAGACCCAGTACTTC. The encoded protein is CASMVAGQETQYF.

The J gene is TRBJ2-7, the V gene TRBV27, with TRBD1 matching over 9 bases. CDR1 and CDR2 (germline): MNHEY, SMNVEV (reference sequence). The CDR3 is 15 amino acids. The V and J ends lost 4 bases and 4 bases, in that order; junction bases with no gene match: 8. The CDR3 sequence is CASSSLGQGRYEQYF. In nucleotides, the CDR3 is TGTGCCAGCAGTTCTCTAGGACAGGGGCGGTACGAGCAGTACTTC.

This rearrangement joins TRBV5-5 to TRBJ1-4; a possible D gene is TRBD1 (5 bases). V gave up 0 bases and J gave up 1 base, with 7 bases separating them. The CDR3 runs to 15 residues. Looked up from germline, CDR1 is SGHKS and CDR2 is YYEKEE (reference sequence). The CDR3 sequence is CASSLEGVTNEKLFF. The CDR3 coding sequence is TGTGCCAGCAGCTTGGAAGGGGTAACTAATGAAAAACTGTTTTTT.

The chain is built from TRBV3-1 (or the pseudogene TRBV3-2) and TRBJ1-1; a weak D match, TRBD1 (5 bases). The germline V and J ends were trimmed by 3 bases and 3 bases, with 8 bases remaining between them. The CDR3 has 13 amino acids. In germline, CDR1 is LGHDT, CDR2 YNNKEL (reference sequence). For the CDR3, the DNA is TGTGCCAGCAGCCACATCAGGGACACTGAAGCTTTCTTT. Its translation: CASSHIRDTEAFF.

V and J are TRBV19 and TRBJ1-5, with D unresolved. Trimming cost V 9 bases and J 1 base, with 16 bases left between them. The germline V gene has CDR1 LNHDA and CDR2 SQIVND (reference sequence). This CDR3 spans 15 amino acids. The CDR3 nucleotides read TGTGCCAGCTCTCCCGGGGAAGGGAGCAATCAGCCCCAGCATTTT. Translation gives CASSPGEGSNQPQHF.

This clone was counted a few times. This chain uses TRBV28 with TRBJ2-2; 8 bases line up with TRBD2. Germline CDR1 MDHEN, CDR2 SYDVKM. V lost 1 base and J lost 5; bases outside the gene matches: 0. CDR3 length: 14 amino acids. This chain's CDR3 is CASSLSGGTGELFF. In DNA, the CDR3 is TGTGCCAGCAGTTTATCGGGGGGGACCGGGGAGCTGTTTTTT.

The chain is built from TRBV19 and TRBJ1-4, with D perhaps matching TRBD1 (6 bases). Trimming took off 5 bases at V and 7 bases at J, with 14 bases between the two ends. The CDR3 covers 14 residues. CDR1 LNHDA and CDR2 SQIVND come from the germline V gene (reference sequence). The CDR3 loop is CASSAQGSGEKLFF. The CDR3 DNA sequence: TGTGCCAGTAGTGCTCAGGGGAGTGGTGAAAAACTGTTTTTT.

The gene calls are TRBV4-1 and TRBJ2-3; TRBD2 matches 12 bases. J was trimmed by 6 bases and V by 4 bases; bases with no gene match: 5. Germline CDR1 MGHRA, CDR2 YSYEKL. The CDR3 spans 15 residues. The DNA for the CDR3 is TGCGCCAGCAGCCCACATACTAGCGGGGGGGATACGCAGTATTTT. Its translation is CASSPHTSGGDTQYF.

The chain links TRBV28 to TRBJ2-3; 12 positions match TRBD2. Looked up from germline, CDR1 is MDHEN and CDR2 is SYDVKM. The CDR3 consists of 18 residues. The junction had 9 bases not matched to a gene; V was cut back by 5 bases and J by 0 bases. The CDR3 reads CASSTGLAGGPSTDTQYF. The CDR3 region has the DNA TGTGCCAGCAGTACAGGGCTAGCGGGGGGGCCGAGCACAGATACGCAGTATTTT.

This chain links TRBV5-1 with TRBJ1-1; no firm D call. Germline assignment: CDR1 SGHRS and CDR2 YFSETQ. This CDR3 has 14 residues. The V end was cut by 3 bases, the J end by 3 bases, with 12 bases between. CDR3 protein: CASSSVNPDTEAFF. CDR3 DNA sequence: TGCGCCAGCAGCTCGGTCAACCCCGACACTGAAGCTTTCTTT.

The chain is built from TRBV18 and TRBJ1-3; D gene ambiguous. The CDR3 totals 15 residues. CDR1 and CDR2 (germline): KGHSH, LQKENI. V lost 5 bases to trimming and J lost 0 bases, with 11 bases between them. The CDR3 DNA is TGTGCCAGCTCAGTCGCCGGGAACTCTGGAAACACCATATATTTT. Protein sequence: CASSVAGNSGNTIYF.

The chain uses TRBV30 and TRBJ1-2; D is ambiguous. Trimming stripped 2 bases from V and 7 bases from J, with 20 bases between. The CDR3 has 15 amino acids. Germline-derived CDR1 and CDR2 are GTSNPN and SVGIG (reference sequence). CDR3 sequence (DNA): TGTGCCTGGAGTTTGTTGCCCGGACTATACTCTGGCTACACCTTC. This gives the protein CAWSLLPGLYSGYTF. The full variable domain, with the rest looked up from reference TRBV30 and TRBJ1-2, is SQTIHQWPATLVQPVGSPLSLECTVEGTSNPNLYWYRQAAGRGLQLLFYSVGIGQISSEVPQNLSASRPQDRQFILSSKKLLLSDSGFYLCAWSLLPGLYSGYTFGSGTRLTVV.

This chain uses TRBV15 with TRBJ2-7; TRBD1 aligns across 9 bases. Per the germline V gene, CDR1 is LNHNV and CDR2 is YYDKDF (reference sequence). The V segment lost 5 bases and the J segment 6 bases; nucleotides outside the gene matches: 5. CDR3 length equals 13 residues. The CDR3 DNA reads as TGTGCCACCAGCTCGCGACAGGGGGTCGAGCAGTACTTC. This codes for CATSSRQGVEQYF.

The chain couples TRBV5-8 to TRBJ1-6; D gene uncertain. Germline V gene sequence: CDR1 SGHTS, CDR2 YDEGEE. Trimming removed 4 bases from V and 4 bases from J, with 9 bases in between. This CDR3 is 14 amino acids long. CDR3 bases: TGTGCCAGCAGCCTGTTTCGTTATAATTCACCCCTCCACTTT. Translation gives CASSLFRYNSPLHF.

V usage is TRBV29-1 and J usage is TRBJ1-1, with a weak D call TRBD1 (6 bases). Germline V gene lookup returns CDR1 SQVTM and CDR2 ANQGSEA. The ends were cut back, 1 base at V and 1 base at J, with 13 bases in the middle. This CDR3 region has 15 residues. For the CDR3, the DNA is TGCAGCGTTGAAGGCAAGGGGGACGGGAACACTGAAGCTTTCTTT. As protein: CSVEGKGDGNTEAFF.

The chain couples TRBV10-2 to TRBJ2-2; D gene uncertain. CDR3 length: 13 residues. V lost 0 bases, J lost 4 bases, and 3 bases lay in between. Germline V CDR1 and CDR2: WSHSY, SAAADI. The CDR3 DNA follows: TGCGCCAGCAGTGAGTCGAGCACCGGGGAGCTGTTTTTT. Translated, it gives CASSESSTGELFF.

The chain links TRBV7-2 to TRBJ2-3; D perhaps matches TRBD2 (6 bases). Germline V gene data show CDR1 as SGHTA and CDR2 as FQGNSA. Trimming left V 5 bases short and J 5 bases short, with 17 bases between. CDR3 length: 15 residues. In DNA, the CDR3 is TGTGCCAGCAGCCTTACCGGGGGACTGGGAGATACGCAGTATTTT. This sequence encodes CASSLTGGLGDTQYF.

The chain is built from TRBV12-2 and TRBJ1-3; the D call TRBD1 from the table was never checked on the DNA. TRBV12-2 is a pseudogene segment. The CDR3 spans 16 residues. This CDR3 is CASRIFTGVLGNTIYF. The CDR3 nucleotides are TGTGCAAGTCGCATCTTTACAGGGGTTTTAGGGAACACCATATATTTT.

The chain recombines TRBV11-2 with TRBJ1-6; no firm D call. The CDR3 is 14 residues long. Germline V gene sequence: CDR1 SGHAT, CDR2 FQNNGV. Trimming shortened V by 0 bases and J by 5 bases, and 5 bases separated the two germline ends. The CDR3 bases are TGTGCCAGCAGCTTAGATCAGGATAATTCACCCCTCCACTTT. Translation gives CASSLDQDNSPLHF.

This sequence joins TRBV6-5 and TRBJ1-2; tentative D call: TRBD1 (5 bases). The V and J ends lost 2 bases and 6 bases respectively, with 13 bases between them. The CDR3 contains 14 residues. In germline, CDR1 is MNHEY, CDR2 SVGAGI. The CDR3 coding sequence is TGTGCCAGCAGTTACGGGACTCTCTTCGATGGCTACACCTTC. Residues: CASSYGTLFDGYTF.

J is TRBJ2-5 and V is TRBV14; no clear D. V was pared by 0 bases and J by 2 bases, with 7 bases between. The CDR3 totals 14 residues. CDR1 is SGHDN, CDR2 FVKESK, per germline. CDR3 region: CASSQDNNQETQYF. In DNA form, the CDR3 reads TGTGCCAGCAGCCAAGATAACAATCAAGAGACCCAGTACTTC.

The rearrangement links TRBV27 to TRBJ2-5, with 11 nucleotides matching TRBD2. With 3 bases clipped from V and 2 bases from J, the junction kept 5 bases outside the gene matches. Germline CDR1 and CDR2: MNHEY and SMNVEV (reference sequence). The CDR3 runs 16 residues. The CDR3 DNA sequence: TGTGCCAGCAGTTTTTTGGTAGCGGGGGGGCAAGAGACCCAGTACTTC. It yields the protein CASSFLVAGGQETQYF.

V is TRBV19 and J is TRBJ1-5; TRBD1 matches at 10 bases. Looked up from germline, CDR1 is LNHDA and CDR2 is SQIVND (reference sequence). This CDR3 is built from 17 residues. The trim removed 1 base at V and 3 bases at J, leaving 6 bases unmatched. CDR3 DNA sequence: TGTGCCAGTAGTATAGGACCCGGGACAGGGGTCAATCAGCCCCAGCATTTT. Its protein product is CASSIGPGTGVNQPQHF.

The J gene is TRBJ1-2, the V gene TRBV20-1; a weak D match, TRBD1 (5 bases). This CDR3 contains 13 residues. Per germline, CDR1 DFQATT and CDR2 SNEGSKA (reference sequence). V was shortened by 3 bases and J by 4 bases, with 12 bases between the two germline ends. CDR3 DNA: TGCAGTGCTAGTTGGCAGGGCCCCTATGGCTACACCTTC. Amino acid sequence: CSASWQGPYGYTF.

This chain joins TRBV11-2 and TRBJ1-2; the D is unclear. The germline gives CDR1 SGHAT, CDR2 FQNNGV. V was trimmed by 4 bases and J by 4 bases, leaving 7 bases between them. The CDR3 extends over 12 amino acids. The CDR3, as DNA: TGTGCCAGCAGCTCCAACAGCTATGGCTACACCTTC. This gives the protein CASSSNSYGYTF.

The chain carries TRBV4-2 and TRBJ2-3, with 11 bases matching TRBD2. Per the germline V gene, CDR1 is LGHNA and CDR2 is YNFKEQ. The CDR3 loop spans 17 amino acids. After removal of 1 base from V and 4 bases from J, the junction contained 7 bases not matched to a gene. CDR3 sequence reads: CASSQVLSGGVADTQYF. Written as DNA, the CDR3 is TGTGCCAGCAGCCAAGTTCTTAGCGGGGGGGTTGCAGATACGCAGTATTTT.